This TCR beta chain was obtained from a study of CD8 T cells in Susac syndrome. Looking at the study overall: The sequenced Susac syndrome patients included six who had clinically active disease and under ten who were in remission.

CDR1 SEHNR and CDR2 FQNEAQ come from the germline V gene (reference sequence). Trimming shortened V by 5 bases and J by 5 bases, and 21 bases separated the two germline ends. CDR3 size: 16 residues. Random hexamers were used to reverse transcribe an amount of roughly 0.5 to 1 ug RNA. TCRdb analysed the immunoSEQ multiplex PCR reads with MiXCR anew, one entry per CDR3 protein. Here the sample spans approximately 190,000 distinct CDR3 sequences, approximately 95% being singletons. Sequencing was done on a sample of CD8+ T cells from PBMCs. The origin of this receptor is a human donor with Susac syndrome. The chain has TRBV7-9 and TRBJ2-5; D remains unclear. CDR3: CASSNVPGPVEETQYF. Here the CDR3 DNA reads TGTGCCAGCAGCAACGTTCCGGGCCCAGTAGAGGAGACCCAGTACTTC. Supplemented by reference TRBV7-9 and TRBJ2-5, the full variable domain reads DTGVSQNPRHKITKRGQNVTFRCDPISEHNRLYWYRQTLGQGPEFLTYFQNEAQLEKSRLLSDRFSAERPKGSFSTLEIQRTEQGDSAMYLCASSNVPGPVEETQYFGPGTRLLVL.